This T cell receptor (beta chain) is drawn from a study of cytomegalovirus exposure and HLA in healthy donors. As for the study in general: Earlier sequencing of about 179 million T cells yielded under 120 million unique TCR beta sequences. General study points: Using a false discovery rate of 0.05, a later analysis showed that 15,000 to 20,000 TCR beta sequences were associated with HLA alleles.

With V trimmed by 4 bases and J by 9 bases, 11 bases remained unmatched. CDR3 length: 17 residues. Germline V lookup: CDR1 LGHNA, CDR2 YSLEER. The sample holds one count of this clone. Its antigen is still unknown. 13 Jbeta primers and 60 Vbeta primers were used for the PCR. Using immunoSEQ multiplex PCR, the repertoire was profiled, and TCRdb retains in-frame clones only, with some absent. The repertoire holds approximately 110,000 clones, with around 76% as singletons. This chain uses TRBV4-3 with TRBJ2-1; 14 bases line up with TRBD2. The source material was PBMCs. The clonotype originates from a woman aged 55 to 70 in good health and CMV-seropositive. CDR3: CASSPFAGLAGESEQFF. CDR3 bases: TGCGCCAGCAGCCCTTTCGCGGGACTAGCGGGAGAGAGTGAGCAGTTCTTC.